This is a list of T cell receptor beta chains from one sample in a study of blood T cell repertoires in COVID-19. Libraries were prepared by immunoSEQ multiplex PCR; TCRdb keeps only in-frame clonotypes and omits some of them. The table lists about 90,000 clones, approximately 91% of them singletons. Sequencing was done on a sample of peripheral blood. The receptors were gathered from a human donor with active COVID-19. The donor label of this sample is uncertain. Both conserved end residues are part of each CDR3. A D gene is named only where the DNA matches it firmly. Rows may omit the clone size; those that give it use once, few, many or a size class.

D gene,V gene,J gene,clone size,CDR3 protein,CDR3 DNA
NA,TRBV7-8,TRBJ1-1,NA,CASSSGLPSEAFF,TGTGCCAGCAGCTCCGGACTGCCATCTGAAGCTTTCTTT
NA,TRBV4-3,TRBJ2-5,NA,CASSQDSSWETQYF,TGCGCCAGCAGCCAAGATAGTTCCTGGGAGACCCAGTACTTC
NA,TRBV5-1,TRBJ2-1,NA,CASSLGETDDEQFF,TGCGCCAGCAGCTTAGGGGAAACGGACGATGAGCAGTTCTTC
TRBD2,TRBV4-2,TRBJ2-2,NA,CASSLGLADTGELFF,TGTGCCAGCAGCCTGGGACTAGCGGACACCGGGGAGCTGTTTTTT
NA,TRBV19,TRBJ2-7,NA,CASSPLEDSYEQYF,TGTGCCAGTAGTCCACTCGAAGACTCCTACGAGCAGTACTTC
NA,TRBV7-9,TRBJ2-7,once,CASRKGGSPSYEQYF,TGTGCCAGCCGGAAAGGAGGATCCCCCTCCTACGAGCAGTACTTC
TRBD1,TRBV6-2/TRBV6-3,TRBJ1-5,NA,CASSPGTGGVRNQPQHF,TGTGCCAGCAGTCCAGGGACAGGGGGAGTACGCAATCAGCCCCAGCATTTT
TRBD2,TRBV28,TRBJ2-5,once,CASSPRGTSAWETQYF,TGTGCCAGCAGCCCTAGGGGGACTAGCGCCTGGGAGACCCAGTACTTC
TRBD2,TRBV19,TRBJ2-1,NA,CASSPGLADEQFF,TGTGCCAGTAGTCCGGGACTAGCGGATGAGCAGTTCTTC
NA,TRBV4-2,TRBJ1-4,NA,CASSQEDGATNEKLFF,TGTGCCAGCAGCCAGGAGGACGGCGCGACTAATGAAAAACTGTTTTTT
NA,TRBV10-1,TRBJ2-7,NA,CASSVYGGEQYF,TGCGCCAGCAGTGTGTACGGGGGCGAGCAGTACTTC
TRBD2,TRBV7-2,TRBJ2-3,NA,CASSGRTSSTDTQYF,TGTGCCAGCAGCGGAAGGACTAGCTCTACGGATACGCAGTATTTT
NA,TRBV5-4,TRBJ2-3,NA,CASSFGGASTDTQYF,TGTGCCAGCAGCTTCGGGGGAGCTAGCACAGATACGCAGTATTTT
NA,TRBV5-1,TRBJ2-7,NA,CASSRGTPARGEQYF,TGCGCCAGCAGCCGGGGGACTCCCGCCCGTGGCGAGCAGTACTTC
TRBD1,TRBV5-1,TRBJ1-1,NA,CASRTGVNTEAFF,TGCGCCAGCAGGACAGGGGTGAACACTGAAGCTTTCTTT
NA,TRBV19,TRBJ2-6,NA,CASRPQAGANVLTF,TGTGCCAGTAGGCCCCAGGCTGGGGCCAACGTCCTGACTTTC
TRBD1,TRBV24-1,TRBJ1-1,NA,CATGTNTEAFF,TGTGCGACAGGGACCAACACTGAAGCTTTCTTT
NA,TRBV28,TRBJ2-5,NA,CASSTQGVRETQYF,TGTGCCAGCAGTACTCAAGGGGTTAGGGAGACCCAGTACTTC
NA,TRBV9,TRBJ1-5,NA,CASSVGTSNQPQHF,TGTGCCAGCAGCGTTGGCACTAGCAATCAGCCCCAGCATTTT
NA,TRBV7-8,TRBJ1-2,NA,CASTRDRDGGYGYTF,TGTGCCAGCACCCGTGACCGGGACGGGGGCTATGGCTACACCTTC
NA,TRBV25-1,TRBJ1-5,once,CASSDRFGGNQPQHF,TGTGCCAGCAGTGACAGGTTCGGTGGCAATCAGCCCCAGCATTTT
NA,TRBV5-4,TRBJ2-7,many,CASSLGRGDYEQYF,TGTGCCAGCAGCTTGGGCAGGGGGGACTACGAGCAGTACTTC